The source of this TCR beta chain is a study of cytomegalovirus exposure and HLA in healthy donors. Study results and limitations: Analyses of presence and absence presupposed an approximately uniform sequencing depth across donors. As confirmed in vitro, three CMV-associated chains were specific for CMV antigens.

This clone was detected a few times. Its target is unknown. The PCR contained 60 Vbeta and 13 Jbeta primers. Clones were sequenced by immunoSEQ multiplex PCR, and TCRdb holds only the in-frame ones, with some missing. The sample consists of about 150,000 clones, roughly 87% of them appearing once. The sequence was obtained from a man younger than 45 in good health and CMV-seropositive. Sequencing was done on a sample of PBMCs.

CDR3 in amino acids: CASVEGPGENEQFF. The CDR3 region has the DNA TGCGCCAGCGTGGAGGGCCCCGGGGAGAATGAGCAGTTCTTC. V is TRBV5-1 and J is TRBJ2-1; a weak D match, TRBD2 (6 bases). The V end was cut by 7 bases, the J end by 7 bases, with 18 bases between. Germline-derived CDR1 and CDR2 are SGHRS and YFSETQ. CDR3 length: 14 amino acids. Using reference TRBV5-1 and TRBJ2-1 for the parts outside the CDR3, the full variable domain is KAGVTQTPRYLIKTRGQQVTLSCSPISGHRSVSWYQQTPGQGLQFLFEYFSETQRNKGNFPGRFSGRQFSNSRSEMNVSTLELGDSALYLCASVEGPGENEQFFGPGTRLTVL.